Following are 29 T cell receptor beta chains from one sample sequenced in a study of T cells in Graves' hyperthyroidism and ophthalmopathy. Amplification of TCR beta CDR3 regions used RNA as the template. The TCR CDR3 was amplified in a first-round RT-PCR using the HTBI primer set. TCRdb called the multiplex PCR reads again in MiXCR, with one record for every CDR3 protein. Of over 550,000 distinct CDR3 sequences detected, over 15% appear once; the ten largest clones hold 15% to 20%. The sequenced sample consisted of blood. The receptor source for this set is a woman under 30 with Graves' hyperthyroidism.

This clonotype was counted ten times or more. CDR3 residues: CASSYKAGTEYGEQYF. The CDR3 DNA sequence: TGTGCCAGCAGCTACAAGGCGGGGACCGAGTACGGGGAGCAGTACTTC. The V gene is TRBV3-1, the J gene TRBJ2-7, with D possibly being TRBD2 (6 bases). The CDR3 spans 16 residues. Germline-derived CDR1 and CDR2 are LGHDT and YNNKEL (reference sequence). Trimming cost V 5 bases and J 7 bases, with 24 bases left between them.

This clonotype was seen only a few times. The J gene is TRBJ2-7, the V gene TRBV12-3 or TRBV12-4; 8 nucleotides line up with TRBD2. J lost 6 bases, V lost 7 bases, and 8 bases had no gene match. This CDR3 contains 13 residues. Here the CDR3 reads CASTDGSGVEQYF. As DNA, the CDR3 is TGTGCCAGCACGGACGGTAGCGGGGTCGAGCAGTACTTC.

This clonotype was detected many times. The chain carries TRBV6-1 and TRBJ1-6; D call uncertain. Germline V gene data show CDR1 as MNHNS and CDR2 as SASEGT. V was cut by 6 bases and J by 0 bases, with 9 bases left in between. CDR3 length: 15 residues. This CDR3 reads CASSAQSSYNSPLHF. CDR3 sequence (DNA): TGTGCCAGCAGCGCTCAGTCCTCCTATAATTCACCCCTCCACTTT.

This clonotype was detected ten times or more. The genes are TRBV6-1 and TRBJ2-3; TRBD2 might be the D (6 bases). The length of the CDR3 is 14 residues. In germline, CDR1 is MNHNS, CDR2 SASEGT. Trimming took off 6 bases at V and 1 base at J, with 11 bases between the two ends. CDR3 DNA: TGTGCCAGCAGGATGGGACTGCGCACAGATACGCAGTATTTT. Translating gives CASRMGLRTDTQYF.

For this clonotype: This sequence may be a read error, since a much larger clone differs from it by one base. Because it lacks the conserved phenylalanine or tryptophan at the end, this CDR3 is likely a read error. This rearrangement joins TRBV12-3 or TRBV12-4 to TRBJ2-3; possible D gene TRBD2, 6 bases. This CDR3 is built from 13 residues. V was shortened by 8 bases and J by 2 bases, with 11 bases between the two germline ends. CDR3 DNA sequence: TGTGCCAGCGGCGGGACTCCCACAGATACGCAGTATTCT. It specifies CASGGTPTDTQYS.

The V and J genes are TRBV27 and TRBJ2-7; TRBD2 matches 9 bases. The germline gives CDR1 MNHEY, CDR2 SMNVEV (reference sequence). V was clipped by 4 bases and J by 2 bases; unmatched bases: 6. The CDR3 runs to 15 residues. Here the CDR3 reads CASSSGRGGTYEQYF. CDR3 DNA: TGTGCCAGCAGTTCGGGGCGGGGGGGGACCTACGAGCAGTACTTC.

This clonotype came up many times. This chain links TRBV28 with TRBJ2-1, with D possibly TRBD1 on 5 matching bases. Trimming shortened V by 3 bases and J by 7 bases, and 13 bases separated the two germline ends. The CDR3 extends over 14 amino acids. From germline, CDR1 is MDHEN and CDR2 SYDVKM. As DNA, the CDR3 is TGTGCCAGCAGTTTCGACAGTTTGGTTAATGAGCAGTTCTTC. It translates to CASSFDSLVNEQFF.

This clonotype was seen once. The chain is built from TRBV11-3 and TRBJ2-7; D remains ambiguous. Trimming took 5 bases from V and 6 from J, leaving 14 bases between them. Germline loops: CDR1 SGHNT, CDR2 YENEEA. This CDR3 has 13 residues. CDR3 DNA: TGTGCCAGCAGCCGCGAGGAGCACTTCGAGCAGTACTTC. Translation gives CASSREEHFEQYF.

The gene calls are TRBV2 and TRBJ2-1, with D perhaps being TRBD1 or TRBD2 (5 bases each). This CDR3 region has 12 residues. The V end was cut by 10 bases, the J end by 4 bases, with 11 bases between. The germline V gene has CDR1 SNHLY and CDR2 FYNNEI. CDR3 sequence (DNA): TGTGCCACCCGGGACCAATACAATGAGCAGTTCTTC. It is translated as CATRDQYNEQFF.

This clonotype has a count of ten or more. The chain recombines TRBV7-9 with TRBJ2-3, with TRBD1 matching over 7 bases. CDR1 is SEHNR and CDR2 is FQNEAQ in the germline V gene (reference sequence). The V and J ends lost 8 bases and 2 bases, in that order; junction bases with no gene match: 7. The CDR3 covers 14 residues. The CDR3: CASGEQGPTDTQYF. The CDR3, as DNA: TGTGCCAGCGGCGAACAGGGGCCCACAGATACGCAGTATTTT.

This clonotype was counted many times. The chain combines TRBV6-1 with TRBJ2-5; 14 bases fit TRBD2. V lost 4 bases, J lost 4 bases, and 2 bases stayed unmatched. The germline V gene encodes CDR1 MNHNS and CDR2 SASEGT. This CDR3 comprises 15 residues. The CDR3 region is CASSGLAGGPETQYF. The CDR3 bases are TGTGCCAGCAGTGGACTAGCGGGAGGGCCAGAGACCCAGTACTTC.

At least ten counts were recorded for this clonotype. This chain links TRBV12-5 with TRBJ2-1, with 13 bases matching TRBD2. From germline, CDR1 is LGHNT and CDR2 FRNRAP. The V gene end was trimmed by 5 bases and the J gene end by 4 bases; junction bases not matched to a gene: 8. CDR3 size: 17 residues. CDR3 amino acids: CASGRTETSGGYNEQFF. The CDR3 nucleotides are TGTGCTAGTGGTCGAACCGAGACTAGCGGGGGGTACAATGAGCAGTTCTTC.

The rearrangement links TRBV3-1 to TRBJ1-6, with 7 bases that match TRBD1. The germline V gene has CDR1 LGHDT and CDR2 YNNKEL (reference sequence). Losses at the gene ends were 8 bases for V and 9 bases for J; bases not matched to a gene: 16. CDR3 length: 16 amino acids. The CDR3 reads CASSKGRGLQGSPLHF. The CDR3 bases are TGTGCCAGCTCTAAGGGGAGGGGGCTACAAGGTTCACCCCTCCACTTT.

This clonotype showed up many times. V usage is TRBV12-3 or TRBV12-4 and J usage is TRBJ2-5; 11 bases match TRBD2. Unmatched junction bases numbered 6, after V lost 7 bases and J lost 5 bases. The CDR3 has 14 amino acids. The DNA for the CDR3 is TGTGCCAGCACCTCTAGCGGGAGGTGGGAGACCCAGTACTTC. Protein product: CASTSSGRWETQYF.

This chain connects TRBV19 to TRBJ1-1; TRBD1 matches 9 bases. This CDR3 comprises 15 residues. CDR1 is LNHDA and CDR2 is SQIVND in the germline V gene (reference sequence). The J segment lost 7 bases and the V segment lost 1 base, leaving 7 bases of the junction unmatched. CDR3: CASSIAGQGRDEAFF. Written as DNA, the CDR3 is TGTGCCAGTAGTATAGCCGGACAGGGGAGGGATGAAGCTTTCTTT.

This clonotype was counted at least ten times. The J gene is TRBJ1-1, the V gene TRBV6-1; a possible D gene is TRBD1 (5 bases). The CDR3 runs 14 residues. The germline CDR1 and CDR2 sequences are MNHNS and SASEGT. The germline V and J ends were trimmed by 2 bases and 5 bases, with 12 bases remaining between them. The CDR3 protein is CASSERRGLTEAFF. CDR3 nucleotide sequence: TGTGCCAGCAGTGAACGTCGGGGGTTGACTGAAGCTTTCTTT.

This clonotype has at least ten counts. The chain employs TRBV20-1 and TRBJ2-3; tentative D call: TRBD2 (5 bases). CDR1 and CDR2 (germline): DFQATT, SNEGSKA (reference sequence). With 0 bases removed from V and 1 base from J, the gap between germline ends came to 11 bases. This CDR3 is 15 amino acids long. This CDR3 reads CSAREEVWGTDTQYF. CDR3 coding DNA: TGCAGTGCTAGAGAGGAGGTCTGGGGCACAGATACGCAGTATTTT.

The chain employs TRBV2 and TRBJ2-1; the match to TRBD2 covers 7 bases. V lost 2 bases to trimming and J lost 0 bases; unmatched junction nucleotides: 1. This CDR3 is built from 15 residues. CDR1 SNHLY and CDR2 FYNNEI come from the germline V gene. CDR3 residues: CASSEQRGSYNEQFF. The CDR3 DNA reads as TGTGCCAGCAGTGAACAGCGGGGCTCCTACAATGAGCAGTTCTTC.

This chain joins TRBV5-5 and TRBJ2-7; no firm D call. Germline CDR1 and CDR2: SGHKS and YYEKEE (reference sequence). CDR3 length equals 14 residues. Trimming took off 0 bases at V and 2 bases at J, with 9 bases between the two ends. The CDR3 DNA reads TGTGCCAGCAGCTTGGGTGGCAAGCCCTACGAGCAGTACTTC. Its protein product is CASSLGGKPYEQYF.

The rearrangement links TRBV6-2 or TRBV6-3 to TRBJ2-2, with D unresolved. In germline, CDR1 is MNHEY, CDR2 SVGEGT. The CDR3 is 13 amino acids. V shed 0 bases and J shed 6 bases, with 5 bases lying between them. Here the CDR3 DNA reads TGTGCCAGCAGTTACTCCCTGGCCGGGGAGCTGTTTTTT. Protein product: CASSYSLAGELFF.

This clonotype was recorded many times. The genes are TRBV6-1 and TRBJ1-2; D ambiguous. The CDR3 contains 15 residues. Per germline, CDR1 MNHNS and CDR2 SASEGT. V was cut by 2 bases and J by 3 bases, with 13 bases left in between. The CDR3 here is CASSEPTGPDYGYTF. In nucleotides, the CDR3 is TGTGCCAGCAGTGAACCCACCGGCCCGGACTATGGCTACACCTTC.

This clonotype was detected ten times or more. The rearrangement links TRBV30 to TRBJ2-3; 8 nucleotides align to TRBD2. Germline V gene data show CDR1 as GTSNPN and CDR2 as SVGIG (reference sequence). V shed 2 bases, J shed 4 bases, and the junction held 11 bases outside the gene matches. There are 16 residues in the CDR3. The CDR3 protein is CAWSYAGREVSDTQYF. For the CDR3, the DNA is TGTGCCTGGAGTTATGCCGGGCGGGAGGTGTCAGATACGCAGTATTTT.

This clonotype was seen at least ten times. This rearrangement joins TRBV28 to TRBJ1-1; D gene ambiguous. Germline CDR1 MDHEN, CDR2 SYDVKM. Trimming removed 3 bases from V and 14 bases from J, with 13 bases in between. This CDR3 is built from 11 residues. The CDR3 DNA reads as TGTGCCAGCAGTTTTCTGGCAGCAGTATTCTTT. This encodes CASSFLAAVFF.

This clonotype was counted many times. The chain is built from TRBV7-9 and TRBJ2-3; possible D gene TRBD2, 6 bases. From germline, CDR1 is SEHNR and CDR2 FQNEAQ (reference sequence). V shed 1 base and J shed 4 bases, with 21 bases lying between them. The CDR3 is 18 amino acids. The CDR3: CASSLDGVVQVAADTQYF. The CDR3 coding sequence is TGTGCCAGCAGCTTAGACGGGGTAGTCCAGGTAGCGGCAGATACGCAGTATTTT. Using reference TRBV7-9 and TRBJ2-3 for the parts outside the CDR3, the full variable domain is DTGVSQNPRHKITKRGQNVTFRCDPISEHNRLYWYRQTLGQGPEFLTYFQNEAQLEKSRLLSDRFSAERPKGSFSTLEIQRTEQGDSAMYLCASSLDGVVQVAADTQYFGPGTRLTVL.

This clonotype was detected only a few times. The chain links TRBV9 to TRBJ2-7; 7 bases map to TRBD2. V gave up 3 bases and J gave up 0 bases; unmatched junction bases: 6. The V gene's germline CDR1 is SGDLS and CDR2 YYNGEE. This CDR3 comprises 15 residues. The CDR3 reads CASSETSQNSYEQYF. The DNA for the CDR3 is TGTGCCAGCAGCGAGACTAGCCAAAACTCCTACGAGCAGTACTTC.

The J gene is TRBJ2-5, the V gene TRBV5-1, with 9 bases matching TRBD2. Germline V gene lookup returns CDR1 SGHRS and CDR2 YFSETQ. The CDR3 is made up of 14 amino acids. V shed 4 bases and J 1 base; nucleotides not matched to a gene: 2. CDR3 sequence: CASSPGLAQETQYF. DNA for the CDR3: TGCGCCAGCAGCCCGGGACTAGCCCAAGAGACCCAGTACTTC. Full variable domain (rest looked up from reference TRBV5-1 and TRBJ2-5): KAGVTQTPRYLIKTRGQQVTLSCSPISGHRSVSWYQQTPGQGLQFLFEYFSETQRNKGNFPGRFSGRQFSNSRSEMNVSTLELGDSALYLCASSPGLAQETQYFGPGTRLLVL.

This clonotype has ten or more counts. J is TRBJ1-5 and V is TRBV2; D may be TRBD1 (5 bases). V was shortened by 8 bases and J by 0 bases, with 8 bases between the two germline ends. Germline CDR1 reads SNHLY; CDR2 reads FYNNEI. The length of the CDR3 is 13 residues. In DNA, the CDR3 is TGTGCCAGCCAACAGGATAGCAATCAGCCCCAGCATTTT. This translates into CASQQDSNQPQHF.

The chain uses TRBV28 and TRBJ2-3; the match to TRBD1 covers 11 bases. The germline V gene has CDR1 MDHEN and CDR2 SYDVKM. The CDR3 spans 15 residues. The V segment lost 4 bases and the J segment 2 bases; nucleotides outside the gene matches: 2. CDR3 region: CASSSGQGDTDTQYF. The CDR3 DNA follows: TGTGCCAGCAGTTCGGGACAGGGGGACACAGATACGCAGTATTTT.

The J gene is TRBJ2-3, the V gene TRBV20-1, with 14 bases fitting TRBD2. The CDR3 contains 16 residues. Losses at the gene ends were 3 bases for V and 3 bases for J; bases not matched to a gene: 5. Germline CDR1 is DFQATT and CDR2 is SNEGSKA (reference sequence). This chain's CDR3 is CSARTSGGAGTDTQYF. In DNA form, the CDR3 reads TGCAGTGCTAGGACTAGCGGGGGGGCCGGGACAGATACGCAGTATTTT.